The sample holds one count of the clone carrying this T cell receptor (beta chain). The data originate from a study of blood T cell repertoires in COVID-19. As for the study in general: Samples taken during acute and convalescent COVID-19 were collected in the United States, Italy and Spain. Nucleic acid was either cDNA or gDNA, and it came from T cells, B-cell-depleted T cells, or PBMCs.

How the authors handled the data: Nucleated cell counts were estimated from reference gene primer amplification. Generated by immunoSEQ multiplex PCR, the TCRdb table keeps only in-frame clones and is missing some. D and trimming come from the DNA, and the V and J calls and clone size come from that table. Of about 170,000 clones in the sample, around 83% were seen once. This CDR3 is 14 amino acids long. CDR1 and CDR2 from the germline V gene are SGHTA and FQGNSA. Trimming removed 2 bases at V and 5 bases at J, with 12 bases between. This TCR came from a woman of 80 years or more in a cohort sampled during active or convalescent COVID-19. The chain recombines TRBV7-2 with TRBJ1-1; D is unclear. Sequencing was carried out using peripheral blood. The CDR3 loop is CASSLLLGRTEAFF. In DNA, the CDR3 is TGTGCCAGCAGCTTACTCCTCGGGAGGACTGAAGCTTTCTTT.